Each of the 31 T cell receptor beta chains below was sequenced from the same sample in a study of Graves' ophthalmopathy and Graves' hyperthyroidism (dated by TCRdb to the late 2010s). The data were produced on an Illumina HiSeq 2000. For repertoire sequencing, the TCR beta CDR3 regions were amplified from RNA transcripts. A first-round RT-PCR used HTBI primers with the Qiagen OneStep RT-PCR kit, followed by a second-round multiplex PCR, size selection and purification. The public reads were quality trimmed at Q25 with fastp and then assembled into clones with MiXCR by TCRdb, keeping productive beta chains. Rows with one shared CDR3 protein collapse into an entry with the most common genes and DNA. Recorded for this sample are roughly 700,000 distinct CDR3 sequences; 40% of them occurred a single time. 44% of the sample is taken by the ten largest. Material: peripheral blood. The receptors shown here come from an adult man with Graves' ophthalmopathy.

A note on this clonotype: No conserved phenylalanine or tryptophan is present at the end of the CDR3, so a read error is the likely explanation. The CDR3 DNA reads as TGCAGTGCTAGACCGACAGGGGAGGACGGCTACACCTCC. The encoded protein is CSARPTGEDGYTS. The rearrangement joins TRBV20-1 to TRBJ1-2; 8 nucleotides align to TRBD1. The CDR3 covers 13 residues. Trimming removed 2 bases from V and 8 bases from J; junction bases left unmatched: 7. CDR1 and CDR2 (germline): DFQATT, SNEGSKA (reference sequence).

This clonotype has a count of ten or more. This sequence joins TRBV6-6 and TRBJ1-1, with a tentative D call TRBD1 (5 bases). The CDR3 has 13 residues. CDR1 is MNHNY, CDR2 SVGAGI, per germline (reference sequence). With 7 bases removed from V and 3 bases from J, the gap between germline ends came to 12 bases. The CDR3, as DNA: TGTGCCAGCAATCGGGGGTCCGACACTGAAGCTTTCTTT. The encoded protein is CASNRGSDTEAFF.

This clonotype has a count of ten or more. The chain employs TRBV29-1 and TRBJ1-1; D may be TRBD1 (6 bases). Germline CDR1 SQVTM, CDR2 ANQGSEA. CDR3 length equals 13 residues. V was cut by 6 bases and J by 2 bases, with 13 bases left in between. CDR3 residues: CSVGSGVNTEAFF. DNA for the CDR3: TGCAGCGTCGGGTCAGGGGTTAACACTGAAGCTTTCTTT.

This clonotype was seen a handful of times. The chain links TRBV7-9 to TRBJ2-7; 7 bases map to TRBD1. V trimming: 5 bases; J trimming: 12 bases; junction bases outside the gene matches: 10. The CDR3 is 12 residues long. Germline V lookup: CDR1 SEHNR, CDR2 FQNEAQ (reference sequence). The CDR3 DNA follows: TGTGCCAGCAGCCCCACAGGGGAAATAACGTACTTC. It specifies CASSPTGEITYF.

This clonotype was seen ten or more times. The chain uses TRBV9 and TRBJ2-5, with a tentative D call TRBD2 (5 bases). The CDR3 has 15 amino acids. The V and J ends lost 4 bases and 5 bases respectively, with 18 bases between them. Germline assignment: CDR1 SGDLS and CDR2 YYNGEE. The CDR3 DNA is TGTGCCAGCAGCATCGGAGGCCCAGACGGGGAGACCCAGTACTTC. As protein: CASSIGGPDGETQYF.

This clonotype was picked up many times. The chain joins TRBV19 to TRBJ2-7, with D perhaps matching TRBD1 (6 bases). The CDR3 is 14 amino acids. V was shortened by 4 bases and J by 1 base, with 11 bases between the two germline ends. The germline V gene encodes CDR1 LNHDA and CDR2 SQIVND (reference sequence). The CDR3 sequence is CASSKQGASYEQYF. Here the CDR3 DNA reads TGTGCCAGTAGTAAACAGGGAGCATCCTACGAGCAGTACTTC.

Ten or more counts support this clonotype. The chain joins TRBV10-2 to TRBJ1-5; D possibly corresponds to TRBD1 (5 bases). V lost 6 bases to trimming and J lost 3 bases, with 15 bases between them. The CDR3 covers 15 residues. The germline V gene has CDR1 WSHSY and CDR2 SAAADI. The CDR3 bases are TGCGCCAGCAGACAGGACGATCTGTCCAATCAGCCCCAGCATTTT. This translates into CASRQDDLSNQPQHF.

This clonotype was detected only a few times. The rearrangement uses TRBV15 and TRBJ2-3; 7 bases match TRBD2. This CDR3 is 17 amino acids long. Looked up from germline, CDR1 is LNHNV and CDR2 is YYDKDF (reference sequence). J gave up 1 base and V 4 bases, and 11 bases lay outside the gene matches. The CDR3 DNA sequence: TGTGCCACCAGCACCTTAACTGCGGGAGTTGGCACAGATACGCAGTATTTT. Translation gives CATSTLTAGVGTDTQYF.

V gene TRBV29-1 combines with J gene TRBJ1-2; 7 bases align to TRBD1. The CDR3 has 16 amino acids. Germline values: CDR1 SQVTM, CDR2 ANQGSEA. V lost 6 bases and J lost 4; bases outside the gene matches: 17. The CDR3 DNA is TGCAGCGTCCCCCAGGTTCGCAGAGGGACAGCCTATGGCTACACCTTC. Translating gives CSVPQVRRGTAYGYTF.

The chain employs TRBV20-1 and TRBJ1-6; D might be TRBD1 (5 bases). Germline assignment: CDR1 DFQATT and CDR2 SNEGSKA (reference sequence). V lost 8 bases, J lost 11 bases, and 22 bases lay in between. This CDR3 has 14 residues. The CDR3 nucleotides read TGCAGTCCAGGTTACCTGGGGGGGAAGGCACCCCTCCACTTT. This sequence encodes CSPGYLGGKAPLHF.

This clonotype was seen at least ten times. J is TRBJ2-2 and V is TRBV7-6; unclear D gene. Germline V CDR1 and CDR2: SGHVS, FNYEAQ. Trimming took off 4 bases at V and 6 bases at J, with 15 bases between the two ends. This CDR3 is built from 15 residues. CDR3 residues: CASSSGPARAGELFF. As DNA, the CDR3 is TGTGCCAGCAGCTCGGGCCCTGCGCGCGCCGGGGAGCTGTTTTTT.

This rearrangement joins TRBV29-1 to TRBJ1-2; the match to TRBD1 covers 11 bases. J lost 7 bases, V lost 6 bases, and 4 bases had no gene match. The germline V gene encodes CDR1 SQVTM and CDR2 ANQGSEA. The CDR3 consists of 12 residues. In DNA form, the CDR3 reads TGCAGCGTCGGGACAGGGGGAGTTGGCTACACCTTC. It encodes CSVGTGGVGYTF. Full variable domain (missing parts from reference TRBV29-1 and TRBJ1-2): SAVISQKPSRDICQRGTSLTIQCQVDSQVTMMFWYRQQPGQSLTLIATANQGSEATYESGFVIDKFPISRPNLTFSTLTVSNMSPEDSSIYLCSVGTGGVGYTFGSGTRLTVV.

This clonotype has just a few counts. V usage is TRBV20-1 and J usage is TRBJ2-5; 9 bases align to TRBD2. Germline lookup yields CDR1 DFQATT and CDR2 SNEGSKA (reference sequence). This CDR3 is built from 16 residues. The V segment lost 0 bases and the J segment 7 bases; nucleotides outside the gene matches: 12. The CDR3 spells CSARDGREGLFGTQYF. CDR3 DNA: TGCAGTGCTAGAGATGGGCGGGAGGGCCTATTTGGGACCCAGTACTTC.

A word on this clonotype: Since a much larger clone is just one base distant, this may be a read error. The chain joins TRBV29-1 to TRBJ1-1; 7 bases are a match to TRBD1. Germline V gene data show CDR1 as SQVTM and CDR2 as ANQGSEA. There are 13 residues in the CDR3. The CDR3 sequence is CSVGQGGKTEASF. For the CDR3, the DNA is TGCAGCGTTGGACAGGGAGGAAAAACTGAAGCTTCCTTT.

Concerning this clonotype itself: Given a much more abundant clone one base away, this may be a read error. The gene calls are TRBV2 and TRBJ2-5; D possibly matches TRBD1 or TRBD2 (5 bases each). The V end lost 6 bases, the J end lost 1 base, and 15 bases lay between the germline ends. The germline V gene encodes CDR1 SNHLY and CDR2 FYNNEI. This CDR3 has 15 residues. DNA for the CDR3: TGTGCCAGCAGGCCCGGGGCTCACTTCCAAGAGACCCAGTACTTC. Translation gives CASRPGAHFQETQYF.

In this sample, this clonotype turned up a few times. The CDR3 is CASSQGQGGRKLFF. CDR3 in DNA: TGTGCCAGCAGCCAGGGACAGGGGGGACGGAAACTGTTTTTT. The rearrangement links TRBV14 to TRBJ1-4; the match to TRBD1 covers 11 bases. The germline V gene has CDR1 SGHDN and CDR2 FVKESK. J gave up 11 bases and V 3 bases, and 5 bases lay outside the gene matches. The CDR3 sequence is 14 residues long.

The chain carries TRBV19 and TRBJ1-5; a weak D match, TRBD1 (5 bases). The CDR3 loop spans 13 amino acids. Trimming removed 1 base from V and 5 bases from J, with 6 bases in between. Germline V lookup: CDR1 LNHDA, CDR2 SQIVND (reference sequence). The CDR3 bases are TGTGCCAGTAGTATAGGGGGGTATCAGCCCCAGCATTTT. Its protein is CASSIGGYQPQHF.

This chain uses TRBV25-1 with TRBJ2-5; D is undetermined. The CDR3 is 13 amino acids. Germline V gives CDR1 MGHDK, CDR2 SYGVNS. The V and J ends lost 4 bases and 5 bases respectively, with 11 bases between them. CDR3 loop: CASSARVGETQYF. For the CDR3, the DNA is TGTGCCAGCAGTGCTAGAGTTGGCGAGACCCAGTACTTC.

The J gene is TRBJ1-2, the V gene TRBV29-1, with D maybe TRBD1 (5 bases). The V and J ends lost 8 bases and 0 bases respectively, with 16 bases between them. Germline values: CDR1 SQVTM, CDR2 ANQGSEA. The CDR3 loop spans 14 amino acids. Here the CDR3 reads CSSSGHVANYGYTF. The CDR3 coding sequence is TGCAGCAGTTCCGGACACGTGGCTAACTATGGCTACACCTTC.

This clonotype was counted a few times. The V call is TRBV7-9, the J call TRBJ1-2; 8 bases align to TRBD1. The V segment lost 1 base and the J segment 4 bases; nucleotides outside the gene matches: 8. The CDR3 consists of 16 residues. Per germline, CDR1 SEHNR and CDR2 FQNEAQ (reference sequence). The CDR3 protein is CASSLGASGGGYGYTF. In DNA, the CDR3 is TGTGCCAGCAGCTTAGGGGCGTCAGGGGGCGGCTATGGCTACACCTTC.

Details on this clonotype: One end of the junction is discordant with germline, which a read error may explain. The chain recombines TRBV2 with TRBJ1-2; 9 bases match TRBD1. Germline lookup yields CDR1 SNHLY and CDR2 FYNNEI. This CDR3 region has 15 residues. The CDR3 DNA reads TGCGCCAGCAGTGAAGGGACAGGGCCTAACTATGGCTACACCTTC. This codes for CASSEGTGPNYGYTF.

V usage is TRBV20-1 and J usage is TRBJ1-6, with TRBD1 identical over 9 bases. Per germline, CDR1 DFQATT and CDR2 SNEGSKA (reference sequence). Trimming cost V 5 bases and J 10 bases; bases outside gene matches: 9. The CDR3 length is 14 residues. Here the CDR3 reads CSAQTGGAASPLHF. The CDR3 region has the DNA TGCAGTGCTCAAACAGGGGGCGCAGCCTCACCCCTCCACTTT.

V gene TRBV19 combines with J gene TRBJ2-7, with 9 bases lining up with TRBD1. The J call may be in error: the DNA end matches TRBJ2-1 better. This CDR3 is 15 amino acids long. CDR1 and CDR2 (germline): LNHDA, SQIVND (reference sequence). CDR3 DNA: TGTGCCAGTAGTCTCACAGGGGGCACCTACAATGAGCAGTTCTTC. Translated: CASSLTGGTYNEQFF.

This clonotype was observed a few times. V gene TRBV7-9 combines with J gene TRBJ2-7; D is possibly TRBD2 (6 bases). Germline V gene lookup returns CDR1 SEHNR and CDR2 FQNEAQ (reference sequence). The CDR3 is 16 amino acids. Trimming took 3 bases from V and 5 from J, leaving 20 bases between them. CDR3 coding DNA: TGTGCCAGCAGCTTGGTTAGCGGAGGACGATTTGACGAGCAGTACTTC. The encoded protein is CASSLVSGGRFDEQYF.

This clonotype was recorded at least ten times. This chain uses TRBV6-1 with TRBJ2-6; possibly TRBD1 for D (6 bases). The CDR3 totals 15 residues. Looked up from germline, CDR1 is MNHNS and CDR2 is SASEGT. The V and J ends lost 5 bases and 0 bases respectively, with 8 bases between them. CDR3 coding DNA: TGTGCCAGCAGTACAGGGCTCTCTGGGGCCAACGTCCTGACTTTC. Residues: CASSTGLSGANVLTF.

The chain has TRBV28 and TRBJ2-5; D gene unclear. This CDR3 is built from 12 residues. Between the trimmed V and J ends, which lost 6 bases and 5 bases, there was a span of 10 bases. The germline CDR1 and CDR2 sequences are MDHEN and SYDVKM. CDR3 region: CASSASRETQYF. The CDR3 bases are TGTGCCAGCAGCGCTAGTAGGGAGACCCAGTACTTC.

V is TRBV19 and J is TRBJ1-5; TRBD1 aligns across 9 bases. Trimming took 8 bases from V and 7 from J; bases not matched to a gene: 6. Germline V CDR1 and CDR2: LNHDA, SQIVND (reference sequence). The length of the CDR3 is 13 residues. CDR3 sequence reads: CASGGQGSQPQHF. In nucleotides, the CDR3 is TGTGCCAGTGGCGGACAGGGGAGCCAGCCCCAGCATTTT.

The V and J genes are TRBV7-2 and TRBJ2-7; perhaps TRBD2 as D (6 bases). The germline CDR1 and CDR2 sequences are SGHTA and FQGNSA. V lost 4 bases and J 7 bases, leaving 20 bases between the germline ends. The CDR3 runs to 15 residues. This CDR3 is CASSSTAGRYNEQYF. The CDR3 nucleotides read TGTGCCAGCAGCTCCACGGCGGGAAGGTACAATGAGCAGTACTTC.

This clonotype has ten or more counts. The J gene is TRBJ1-1, the V gene TRBV10-3; the match to TRBD1 covers 8 bases. This CDR3 is built from 18 residues. V was pared by 6 bases and J by 0 bases, with 15 bases of the junction left unmatched. Germline values: CDR1 ENHRY, CDR2 SYGVKD. Here the CDR3 reads CAIRGQLSGGPMNTEAFF. Written as DNA, the CDR3 is TGTGCCATCAGAGGCCAACTGTCAGGGGGCCCAATGAACACTGAAGCTTTCTTT.

This clonotype has just a few counts. This rearrangement joins TRBV2 to TRBJ2-5; tentatively, D is TRBD1 (6 bases). With 6 bases removed from V and 2 bases from J, the gap between germline ends came to 13 bases. The CDR3 totals 14 residues. Germline V gene data show CDR1 as SNHLY and CDR2 as FYNNEI. CDR3 DNA sequence: TGTGCCAGCAGACATGCAGGGGTACAAGAGACCCAGTACTTC. This translates into CASRHAGVQETQYF.

The chain uses TRBV20-1 and TRBJ1-2, with 9 bases aligning to TRBD1. The CDR3 loop spans 13 amino acids. V lost 6 bases, J lost 6 bases, and 8 bases stayed unmatched. Germline CDR1 reads DFQATT; CDR2 reads SNEGSKA (reference sequence). DNA of the CDR3: TGCAGTGCAGAGAAACGACAGGGGGATGGCTACACCTTC. As protein: CSAEKRQGDGYTF.